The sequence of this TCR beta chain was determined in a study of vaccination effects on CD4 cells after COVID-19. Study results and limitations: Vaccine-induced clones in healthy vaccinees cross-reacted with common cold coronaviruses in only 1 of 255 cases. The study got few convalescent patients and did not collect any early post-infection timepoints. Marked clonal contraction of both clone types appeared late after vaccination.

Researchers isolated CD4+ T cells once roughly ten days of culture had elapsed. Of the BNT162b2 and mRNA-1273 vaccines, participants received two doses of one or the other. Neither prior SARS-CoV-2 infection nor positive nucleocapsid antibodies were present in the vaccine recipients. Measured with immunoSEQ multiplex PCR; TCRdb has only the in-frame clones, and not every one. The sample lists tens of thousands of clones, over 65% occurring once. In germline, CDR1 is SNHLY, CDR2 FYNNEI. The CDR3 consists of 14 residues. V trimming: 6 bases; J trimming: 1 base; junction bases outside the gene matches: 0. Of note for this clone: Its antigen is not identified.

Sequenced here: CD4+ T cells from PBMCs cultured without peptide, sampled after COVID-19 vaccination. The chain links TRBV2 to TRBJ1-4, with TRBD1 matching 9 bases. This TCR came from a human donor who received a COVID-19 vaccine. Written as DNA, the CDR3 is TGTGCCAGCAGGGACAGGGGAACTAATGAAAAACTGTTTTTT. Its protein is CASRDRGTNEKLFF.